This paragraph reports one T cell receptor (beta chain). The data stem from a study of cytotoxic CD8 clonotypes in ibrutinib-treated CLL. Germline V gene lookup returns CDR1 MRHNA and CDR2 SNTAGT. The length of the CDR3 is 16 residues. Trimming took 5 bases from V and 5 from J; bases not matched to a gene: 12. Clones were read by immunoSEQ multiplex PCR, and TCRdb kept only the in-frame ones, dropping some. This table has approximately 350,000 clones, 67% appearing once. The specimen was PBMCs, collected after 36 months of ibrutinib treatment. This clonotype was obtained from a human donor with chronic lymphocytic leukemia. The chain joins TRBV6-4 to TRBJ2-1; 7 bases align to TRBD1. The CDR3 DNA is TGTGCCAGCAGTTGCTTCGACAGGGTAGAGGACAATGAGCAGTTCTTC. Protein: CASSCFDRVEDNEQFF.